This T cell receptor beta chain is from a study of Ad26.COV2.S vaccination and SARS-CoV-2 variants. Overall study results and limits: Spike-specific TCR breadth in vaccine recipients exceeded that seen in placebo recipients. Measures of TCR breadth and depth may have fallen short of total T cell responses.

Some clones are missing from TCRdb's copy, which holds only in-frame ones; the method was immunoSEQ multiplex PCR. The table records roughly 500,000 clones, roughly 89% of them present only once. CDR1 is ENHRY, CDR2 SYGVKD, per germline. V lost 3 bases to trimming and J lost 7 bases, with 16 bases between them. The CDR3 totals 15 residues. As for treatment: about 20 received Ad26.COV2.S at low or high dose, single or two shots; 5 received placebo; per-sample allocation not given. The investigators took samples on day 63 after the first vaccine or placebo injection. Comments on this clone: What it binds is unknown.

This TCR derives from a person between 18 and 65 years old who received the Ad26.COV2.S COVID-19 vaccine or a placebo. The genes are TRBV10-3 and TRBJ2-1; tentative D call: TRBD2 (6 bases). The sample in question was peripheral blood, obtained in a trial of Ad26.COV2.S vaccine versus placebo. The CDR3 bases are TGTGCCATCAGTGAAACTCCGGGAGAGCTAAATGAGCAGTTCTTC. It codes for CAISETPGELNEQFF.